The rows below give T cell receptor beta chains drawn from one sample of a study of blood T cell repertoires in COVID-19. Clones were read by immunoSEQ multiplex PCR, and TCRdb kept only the in-frame ones, dropping some. The table records under 250,000 clones, 70% to 90% of them present only once. The sample consisted of peripheral blood. These receptor sequences come from a man aged 45 to 65 with COVID-19, enrolled during active disease. The CDR3 runs from the conserved cysteine through the conserved F or W. The D gene is left open where the match is weak. Rows give clone size only sometimes, using once, few, many, or a class for an expanded clone.

TRBV5-5	-	-	TRBJ1-2	CASSLASTYGYTF	TGTGCCAGCAGCTTGGCATCTACCTATGGCTACACCTTC
TRBV2	-	-	TRBJ2-2	CASSAGRNTGELFF	TGTGCCAGCAGTGCGGGAAGGAACACCGGGGAGCTGTTTTTT
TRBV27	-	-	TRBJ2-3	CASSTGTDTQYF	TGTGCCAGCAGTACGGGCACAGATACGCAGTATTTT
TRBV3-1/TRBV3-2	-	TRBD1	TRBJ2-7	CASSRQGLVGQYF	TGTGCCAGCAGCCGACAGGGGTTGGTGGGGCAGTACTTC
TRBV6-5	-	-	TRBJ2-7	CAGRPAGFGSYEQYF	TGTGCCGGCAGGCCGGCGGGGTTCGGATCCTACGAGCAGTACTTC
TRBV10-3	few	-	TRBJ2-5	CAISERGSQETQYF	TGTGCCATCAGTGAAAGGGGATCTCAGGAGACCCAGTACTTC
TRBV5-8	few	TRBD1	TRBJ1-6	CASRTGQGYNSPLHF	TGTGCCAGCAGGACCGGACAGGGCTATAATTCACCCCTCCACTTT
TRBV5-1	-	-	TRBJ2-7	CASSSPVGFSDEQYF	TGCGCCAGCAGCTCCCCAGTCGGGTTTTCGGACGAGCAGTACTTC
TRBV6-6	-	-	TRBJ1-2	CASAGRYGYTF	TGTGCCAGCGCGGGCCGCTATGGCTACACCTTC
TRBV10-3	-	TRBD1	TRBJ1-1	CAISATGDTEAFF	TGTGCCATCAGTGCGACAGGGGACACTGAAGCTTTCTTT
TRBV4-1	-	-	TRBJ2-7	CASSQDGGSYEQYF	TGCGCCAGCAGCCAAGATGGCGGGTCCTACGAGCAGTACTTC
TRBV5-4	-	-	TRBJ1-1	CASSSPLGGNTEAFF	TGTGCCAGCAGCTCCCCGTTAGGGGGAAACACTGAAGCTTTCTTT
TRBV6-4	-	-	TRBJ1-5	CASSDNAGGVSNQPQHF	TGTGCCAGCAGTGACAATGCGGGGGGGGTAAGCAATCAGCCCCAGCATTTT
TRBV6-2/TRBV6-3	-	-	TRBJ1-1	CASSPGHGNTEAFF	TGTGCCAGCAGTCCCGGACATGGGAACACTGAAGCTTTCTTT
TRBV7-9	few	TRBD2	TRBJ2-3	CASSLEAGASTDTQYF	TGTGCCAGCAGCTTAGAGGCGGGAGCGAGCACAGATACGCAGTATTTT
TRBV27	-	-	TRBJ2-7	CASSLSRPGTYEQYF	TGTGCCAGCAGTTTATCGAGACCGGGTACCTACGAGCAGTACTTC
TRBV28	once	-	TRBJ1-6	CASALSSSGFSSPLHF	TGTGCCAGCGCGTTAAGTTCTTCAGGGTTTAGTTCACCCCTCCACTTT
TRBV5-4	few	-	TRBJ1-2	CASSRDSISYGYTF	TGTGCCAGCAGCAGAGACAGCATTAGCTATGGCTACACCTTC
TRBV18	once	TRBD1	TRBJ2-7	CASSPRTGPALEQYF	TGTGCCAGCTCACCCAGGACAGGCCCGGCCTTAGAGCAGTACTTC
TRBV2	few	-	TRBJ2-7	CASSAKGDEQYF	TGTGCCAGCAGTGCCAAGGGGGACGAGCAGTACTTC
TRBV5-6	-	TRBD1	TRBJ2-6	CASTLDRVSFGANVLTF	TGTGCCAGCACCCTAGACAGGGTGAGCTTTGGGGCCAACGTCCTGACTTTC
TRBV7-3	-	-	TRBJ1-1	CASSFQVGAEAFF	TGTGCCAGCAGCTTTCAGGTGGGTGCTGAAGCTTTCTTT
TRBV24-1	once	-	TRBJ2-1	CATSDPGKSINEQFF	TGTGCCACCAGTGACCCCGGGAAATCAATCAATGAGCAGTTCTTC
TRBV5-4	-	TRBD1	TRBJ1-4	CASSDTTGSNEKLFF	TGTGCCAGCAGCGACACGACAGGGAGTAATGAAAAACTGTTTTTT
TRBV7-6	-	TRBD2	TRBJ2-3	CASSSRPSGRGSPADTQYF	TGTGCCAGCAGCTCCCGCCCTAGCGGGAGGGGGTCTCCGGCAGATACGCAGTATTTT
TRBV18	few	TRBD1	TRBJ2-7	CASSLRGHSSYEQYF	TGTGCCAGCTCACTTAGGGGGCACAGCTCCTACGAGCAGTACTTC
TRBV10-2	-	-	TRBJ2-1	CASSGISYNEQFF	TGCGCCAGCAGCGGGATCTCCTACAATGAGCAGTTCTTC
TRBV11-2	-	TRBD1	TRBJ1-4	CASSLGSRGTDEKLFF	TGTGCCAGCAGCTTAGGTAGCAGGGGGACGGATGAAAAACTGTTTTTT
TRBV24-1	-	-	TRBJ2-2	CATSDSTGGAGELFF	TGTGCCACCAGTGATAGTACAGGGGGGGCCGGGGAGCTGTTTTTT
TRBV5-1	-	TRBD1	TRBJ2-1	CASSLQGGSYNEQFF	TGCGCCAGCAGCTTACAGGGGGGTTCGTACAATGAGCAGTTCTTC
TRBV12-5	once	-	TRBJ2-2	CASGPGLANTGELFF	TGTGCTAGTGGTCCCGGACTTGCGAACACCGGGGAGCTGTTTTTT
TRBV11-2	-	-	TRBJ2-5	CASSSGPSETQYF	TGTGCCAGCAGCTCTGGCCCCTCAGAGACCCAGTACTTC
TRBV4-3	-	TRBD2	TRBJ2-3	CASSPGGGTDTQYF	TGCGCCAGCAGCCCCGGGGGGGGCACAGATACGCAGTATTTT
TRBV7-9	-	TRBD1	TRBJ2-2	CASSLTGVNTGELFF	TGTGCCAGCAGCTTGACAGGGGTCAACACCGGGGAGCTGTTTTTT
TRBV5-1	-	TRBD1	TRBJ2-7	CASSLQPGQGAYEQYF	TGCGCCAGCAGCTTACAGCCGGGACAGGGAGCCTACGAGCAGTACTTC
TRBV2	-	-	TRBJ1-1	CASSEARGYTEAFF	TGTGCCAGCAGTGAAGCGAGGGGGTACACTGAAGCTTTCTTT